This TCR beta chain emerged from a study of tumor-infiltrating lymphocytes in primary liver carcinoma. Study-wide findings and caveats: Blood fell significantly below tumors in its top-250-clone fraction (p = 0.039).

The blood RNA (from unsorted whole blood) was obtained, and germline DNA was also extracted. This clonotype was counted at least ten times. Antigen unknown. The template, around 520 ng total RNA, yielded TCR beta cDNA made with a constant-region primer. Researchers made the TCR beta libraries by running three nested multiplex PCR rounds with slightly modified ARM-PCR. Each CDR3 protein is one row after TCRdb ran MiXCR on the multiplex PCR reads. Seen here are 300,000 to 400,000 distinct CDR3 sequences, approximately 65% observed once, and the top ten hold 5% to 6.5%. The clonotype was recovered from a man in his forties with primary liver carcinoma and hepatitis B virus infection. Sample: peripheral blood.

In DNA, the CDR3 is TGCAGCGTTGTTAGACCCGGGACAGGAAGGTATGAGCAGTTCTTC. Its protein product is CSVVRPGTGRYEQFF. This chain uses TRBV29-1 with TRBJ2-1, with 8 bases lining up with TRBD1. V lost 4 bases, J lost 8 bases, and 13 bases stayed unmatched. This CDR3 has 15 amino acids. In germline, CDR1 is SQVTM, CDR2 ANQGSEA.